The 8 T cell receptor beta chains below come from one sample, sequenced in a study of T cells in Graves' hyperthyroidism and ophthalmopathy. What was amplified from RNA transcripts were TCR beta CDR3 regions. The HTBI primer set served for first-round RT-PCR of the TCR CDR3. MiXCR, applied by TCRdb to the multiplex PCR reads, yields one record per CDR3 protein. The sample consists of around 350,000 distinct CDR3 sequences, 15% to 20% of them appearing once. Input material: blood. The receptor source for this set is a woman between 18 and 30 years old with Graves' hyperthyroidism.

This clonotype was observed at least ten times. The rearrangement joins TRBV20-1 to TRBJ2-7; TRBD1 aligns across 9 bases. The V gene end was trimmed by 4 bases and the J gene end by 5 bases; junction bases not matched to a gene: 9. The V gene's germline CDR1 is DFQATT and CDR2 SNEGSKA (reference sequence). The CDR3 runs to 14 residues. CDR3: CSATGTGLKDEQYF. DNA of the CDR3: TGCAGTGCTACCGGGACAGGGCTAAAAGACGAGCAGTACTTC.

In this sample, this clonotype turned up many times. In DNA, the CDR3 is TGCAGCGTGGGGGACAGGGACTACGAGCAGTACTTC. Translation: CSVGDRDYEQYF. V is TRBV29-1 and J is TRBJ2-7; 9 bases match TRBD1. Germline lookup yields CDR1 SQVTM and CDR2 ANQGSEA. The CDR3 sequence is 12 residues long. V lost 6 bases, J lost 3 bases, and 3 bases stayed unmatched.

This clonotype was seen many times. The CDR3 here is CASSYQGYYEQYF. Written as DNA, the CDR3 is TGTGCCAGCAGTTACCAGGGGTACTACGAGCAGTACTTC. This chain joins TRBV6-5 and TRBJ2-7, with a tentative D call TRBD1 (6 bases). The CDR3 extends over 13 amino acids. Trimming took 2 bases from V and 3 from J, leaving 8 bases between them. CDR1 is MNHEY and CDR2 is SVGAGI in the germline V gene.

There are many counts of this clonotype. This chain uses TRBV12-3 or TRBV12-4 with TRBJ1-1, with TRBD1 matching over 9 bases. J lost 7 bases, V lost 6 bases, and 9 bases had no gene match. This CDR3 spans 14 amino acids. The CDR3 sequence: CASSRAETGGEAFF. DNA for the CDR3: TGTGCCAGCAGCAGGGCGGAGACAGGGGGTGAAGCTTTCTTT.

Many counts were recorded for this clonotype. The V and J genes are TRBV20-1 and TRBJ1-2; D may be TRBD1 (6 bases). Germline V gene lookup returns CDR1 DFQATT and CDR2 SNEGSKA (reference sequence). This CDR3 spans 12 amino acids. Trimming pared 5 bases from V and 5 bases from J, leaving 12 bases between. CDR3 sequence (DNA): TGCAGTGCTCCAAGGGGGATTTATGGCTACACCTTC. It yields the protein CSAPRGIYGYTF.

This clonotype has at least ten counts. As DNA, the CDR3 is TGTGCCAGCAGGATGAACACTGAAGCTTTCTTT. Protein product: CASRMNTEAFF. The chain employs TRBV6-1 and TRBJ1-1; D call uncertain. Germline CDR1 is MNHNS and CDR2 is SASEGT. V was clipped by 6 bases and J by 0 bases, with 2 bases between them. This CDR3 spans 11 amino acids.

This clonotype has at least ten counts. The genes are TRBV12-3 or TRBV12-4 and TRBJ1-2, with unresolved D. V gave up 4 bases and J gave up 2 bases, with 5 bases separating them. The CDR3 has 12 amino acids. CDR3 loop: CASSWGNYGYTF. CDR3 coding DNA: TGTGCCAGCAGTTGGGGAAACTATGGCTACACCTTC.

This chain links TRBV11-2 with TRBJ2-1; D may be TRBD1 (6 bases). This CDR3 is built from 16 residues. V was pared by 0 bases and J by 3 bases, with 12 bases between. Germline V gene sequence: CDR1 SGHAT, CDR2 FQNNGV. The CDR3 region is CASSLEPRTDYNEQFF. CDR3 nucleotide sequence: TGTGCCAGCAGCTTAGAGCCCCGGACAGACTACAATGAGCAGTTCTTC.